This is a list of T cell receptor beta chains from one sample in a study of PD-L1 blockade in urothelial cancer. The assay was immunoSEQ multiplex PCR, and TCRdb's table has in-frame clones only and misses some. The table shows 40,000 or so clones, with just over 90% occurring only once. Sequenced material: PBMCs, taken around atezolizumab (anti-PD-L1) treatment. These receptors all stem from a woman aged 55-69 years with urothelial cancer. Both conserved end residues are trimmed from each CDR3.

TRBJ1-4 TRBV5-1 ASSSQAATNEKLF
TRBJ1-4 TRBV18 ASSVRQDYEKLF
TRBJ1-1 TRBV5-1 ASSINRVEDTEAF
TRBJ1-5 TRBV27 ASSFLDRPNQPQH
TRBJ2-7 TRBV6-6 ASSLGTSDSYEQY
TRBJ2-2 TRBV18 ASSPDTTGELF
TRBJ1-5 TRBV6-1 ASRNIFSNQPQH
TRBJ2-7 TRBV28 ASTLTGTRAYEQY
TRBJ2-1 TRBV7-6 ASSPDSPVSRYNEQF
TRBJ2-2 TRBV27 ASSLSGGLTGELF
TRBJ2-3 TRBV19 ASKDSGRAKY
TRBJ1-3 TRBV7-6 ASSTRQGAGNTIY
TRBJ2-7 TRBV28 ASLAGGGYEQY
TRBJ2-5 TRBV18 ASSPRQDQETQY
TRBJ1-5 TRBV19 ASSIFSSGAGQPQH
TRBJ1-4 TRBV18 ASSPQGAGEKLF
TRBJ1-1 TRBV19 ASSWDSPNTEAF
TRBJ2-7 TRBV4-1 ASSQAGVAFYEQY
TRBJ2-2 TRBV2 ASRNSGTGQGGELF
TRBJ2-1 TRBV7-7 ASSGGGRQF
TRBJ2-1 TRBV4-2 ASSQDGIGNEQF
TRBJ1-2 TRBV5-4 ASSERAVTVGYT
TRBJ1-1 TRBV25-1 ASSEGWANTEAF
TRBJ2-1 TRBV15 ATSRDRGYNEQF
TRBJ2-7 TRBV19 ASSINRGYEQY
TRBJ2-1 TRBV9 ASTTGGGGNEQF
TRBJ2-1 TRBV9 ASSVRKVSDEQF
TRBJ2-2 TRBV7-9 ASSSVSRGLTGELF
TRBJ2-2 TRBV2 ASSEWSGNTGELF
TRBJ2-1 TRBV6-5 ASRPGLQLYNEQF
TRBJ1-1 TRBV7-2 ASSLELGGGTEAF
TRBJ2-6 TRBV10-3 AINGGVRSGANVLT
TRBJ2-7 TRBV5-6 ASSEPGQGIPYEQY
TRBJ1-4 TRBV27 ASSSFGSSEKLF
TRBJ2-5 TRBV27 ASGPGLAGEETQY
TRBJ2-2 TRBV5-1 ASSLEGAHTGELF
TRBJ2-6 TRBV15 ATSSGLAGVGANVLT
TRBJ1-5 TRBV5-7 ASRASSLEGPNQPQH
TRBJ1-5 TRBV29-1 SVRDNHNQPQH
TRBJ1-2 TRBV2 ASRLGQGKGLGYT
TRBJ2-5 TRBV6-5 ASRPGLAGAETQY
TRBJ2-6 TRBV5-6 ASSLGRSSGANVLT
TRBJ1-2 TRBV10-2 ASSEWYAGTYGYT
TRBJ1-1 TRBV6-1 ASSFTGLNTEAF
TRBJ1-4 TRBV5-4 AYRRGTNNEKLF
TRBJ2-5 TRBV6-1 ASRQGTIRTETQY
TRBJ1-6 TRBV9 ASSASGSRRDSPLH
TRBJ2-7 TRBV29-1 SVKGGRVEQY